This T cell receptor beta chain derives from a study of Graves' ophthalmopathy and Graves' hyperthyroidism. This clonotype was seen a handful of times. Researchers took RNA transcripts and amplified TCR beta CDR3 regions from them. An opening RT-PCR round employed HTBI primers and preceded a second-round multiplex PCR. One entry per CDR3 protein results from TCRdb running MiXCR on the multiplex PCR reads. The data contain 1 million to 1.3 million distinct CDR3 sequences, about 36% of them seen just once; the ten biggest clones take up more than 9.5%. V lost 4 bases, J lost 8 bases, and 16 bases lay in between. The germline V gene has CDR1 SGDLS and CDR2 YYNGEE. The length of the CDR3 is 15 residues.

This receptor was identified in an adult man with Graves' hyperthyroidism. The chain uses TRBV9 and TRBJ1-6, with D possibly being TRBD1 (5 bases). The sequencing input was peripheral blood or thyroid tissue (not recorded which). The CDR3: CASSPRGRVDSPLHF. In DNA form, the CDR3 reads TGTGCCAGCAGCCCCCGGGGCAGGGTTGATTCACCCCTCCACTTT.